This T cell receptor (beta chain) was recovered during a study of control samples from healthy donors and cancer patients. The germline gives CDR1 MNHEY, CDR2 SMNVEV (reference sequence). V trimming: 3 bases; J trimming: 0 bases; junction bases outside the gene matches: 1. The CDR3 is 15 residues long. The method was immunoSEQ multiplex PCR; TCRdb's version includes in-frame clones alone and lacks a portion of them. This table holds 200,000 to 250,000 clones, 85% to 95% found once. The TCR originated in a man aged 50 or older in good health. Sequenced material: blood. This sequence joins TRBV27 and TRBJ2-3, with 9 nucleotides matching TRBD1. CDR3 sequence: CASSFGTGSTDTQYF. DNA of the CDR3: TGTGCCAGCAGTTTTGGGACAGGGAGCACAGATACGCAGTATTTT.